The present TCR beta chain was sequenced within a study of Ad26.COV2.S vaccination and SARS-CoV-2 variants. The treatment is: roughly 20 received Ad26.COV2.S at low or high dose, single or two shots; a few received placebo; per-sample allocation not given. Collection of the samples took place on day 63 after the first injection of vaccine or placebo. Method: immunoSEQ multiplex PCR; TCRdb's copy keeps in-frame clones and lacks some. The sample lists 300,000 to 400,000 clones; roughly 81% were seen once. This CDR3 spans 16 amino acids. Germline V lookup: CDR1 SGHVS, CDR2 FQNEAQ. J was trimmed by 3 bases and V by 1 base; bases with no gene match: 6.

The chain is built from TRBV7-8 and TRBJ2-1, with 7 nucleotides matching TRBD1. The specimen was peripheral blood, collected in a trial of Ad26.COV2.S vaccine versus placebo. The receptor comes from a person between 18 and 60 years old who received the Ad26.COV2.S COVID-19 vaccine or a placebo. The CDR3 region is CASSLENRGFYNEQFF. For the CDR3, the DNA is TGTGCCAGCAGCTTAGAGAACAGGGGTTTCTACAATGAGCAGTTCTTC.